This T cell receptor beta chain was captured in a study of T cells expressing NK-cell markers. About the research overall: Underlying the TCR beta repertoires were sorted CD3+CD56+NKG2C+, CD3+CD56+NKG2C- and CD3+CD56-NKG2C+ T cells.

This CDR3 comprises 17 residues. Germline CDR1 SGHVS, CDR2 FNYEAQ. No DNA is given; TCRdb re-called the 5' RACE reads and lists each CDR3 protein once. The table lists around 550,000 distinct CDR3 sequences. The V call is TRBV7-6, the J call TRBJ2-1; the D call from TCRdb, TRBD2, cannot be confirmed without DNA. The sample comprised blood T cells: a sorted CD56 or NKG2C T cell subset, CD4+ or CD8+ T cells, or bulk PBMC T cells (not recorded which). This clonotype originated in a man between 18 and 29 years old in good health. The CDR3 is CASSSPREDLSYNEQFF.